What follows describes a single TCR beta chain. The data stem from a study of blood T cell repertoires in COVID-19. For the study at large: From the United States, Italy and Spain came samples of acute and convalescent COVID-19.

Patients at the Seattle site were enrolled during active infection and followed longitudinally. Measured with immunoSEQ multiplex PCR; TCRdb has only the in-frame clones, and not every one. The sample shows some 500,000 clones, around 90% of them seen only once. The sequence was collected from a woman aged 45-60 years with COVID-19, enrolled during active disease. Sequencing was performed on peripheral blood.

The CDR3 DNA sequence: TGTGCAAGTCGCTTAGCGTCCAGGGGGTTGCGAATGAACACTGAAGCTTTCTTT. It encodes CASRLASRGLRMNTEAFF. The V call is TRBV12-2, the J call TRBJ1-1; the DNA was not compared with TRBD1, the D call given in the table. TRBV12-2 is tagged as a pseudogene. The CDR3 extends over 18 amino acids.